This entry describes one T cell receptor beta chain. Its cognate antigen is unknown. The sample belongs to a study of memory CD4+ T cells and cytomegalovirus serostatus. General observations from the study: Of 150 to 200 reported CMV TCRbeta sequences, around 63 were found in memory CD4+ repertoires.

Generated by immunoSEQ multiplex PCR, the TCRdb table keeps only in-frame clones and is missing some. The sample consists of under 55,000 clones, roughly 78% of them appearing once. Single viable CD3+CD4+CD8-CD45RO+ cells were sorted as the memory CD4+ T cells. This clonotype was obtained from an adult in good health and CMV-seronegative. The specimen was memory CD4+ T cells from blood.

The DNA for the CDR3 is TGCGCCAGCAGCCAAGACCCGGGGGACTATGGCTACACCTTC. Translating gives CASSQDPGDYGYTF. The chain links TRBV4-1 to TRBJ1-2; perhaps TRBD1 as D (5 bases). This CDR3 is 14 amino acids long. CDR1 MGHRA and CDR2 YSYEKL come from the germline V gene. Deletions cut 0 bases from V and 3 bases from J, with 8 bases between.